The 23 T cell receptor beta chains listed next were all sequenced from one sample in a study of identical twins. TCRdb reprocessed the 5' RACE reads with MiXCR, giving one entry per CDR3 protein. This sample has fewer than 250,000 distinct CDR3 sequences; 7% to 8.5% occur once, and the top ten carry approximately 5.4%. These sequences were also reported in another study, on yellow fever vaccine responses in identical twins.

The sample comprised CD8+ T cells sorted from blood. These receptors were collected from a young woman in good health.

This clonotype was picked up a small number of times. This chain connects TRBV5-1 to TRBJ1-1; weak D call: TRBD1 (6 bases). V lost 0 bases, J lost 6 bases, and 18 bases lay in between. The CDR3 spans 16 residues. Germline V gene data show CDR1 as SGHRS and CDR2 as YFSETQ. CDR3 DNA: TGCGCCAGCAGCTTGGCCAGCGTCAGGGGAGACGCTGAAGCTTTCTTT. It is translated as CASSLASVRGDAEAFF.

This clonotype occurred a few times. The V gene is TRBV12-3 or TRBV12-4, the J gene TRBJ1-1, with a tentative D call TRBD1 (6 bases). This CDR3 comprises 14 residues. Trimming cost V 6 bases and J 4 bases, with 15 bases left between them. The CDR3 spells CASRPTGLGTEAFF. The CDR3 DNA reads TGTGCCAGCAGACCAACAGGGCTAGGCACTGAAGCTTTCTTT.

This clonotype was observed at least ten times. This rearrangement joins TRBV13 to TRBJ2-1; a weak D match, TRBD2 (5 bases). V was pared by 3 bases and J by 7 bases, with 13 bases between. There are 14 residues in the CDR3. CDR1 and CDR2 from the germline V gene are PRHDT and FYEKMQ (reference sequence). Written as DNA, the CDR3 is TGTGCCAGCAGCTTTTCGGTTACGGGGAATGAGCAGTTCTTC. Translated: CASSFSVTGNEQFF.

This clonotype showed up just a few times. The rearrangement links TRBV28 to TRBJ2-5, with a weak D call TRBD1 (6 bases). The CDR3 is 11 amino acids. Per germline, CDR1 MDHEN and CDR2 SYDVKM. The V end was cut by 8 bases, the J end by 7 bases, with 11 bases between. The CDR3 DNA sequence: TGTGCCAGCGGGGACATTCCGACCCAGTACTTC. Translated, it gives CASGDIPTQYF.

The chain recombines TRBV7-3 with TRBJ2-3; 8 bases fit TRBD2. The CDR3 is 16 residues long. The junction had 8 bases not matched to a gene; V was cut back by 4 bases and J by 2 bases. Per germline, CDR1 SGHTA and CDR2 FQGTGA. As DNA, the CDR3 is TGTGCCAGCAGCTCCTTACTAGCGGAGCCCACAGATACGCAGTATTTT. This gives the protein CASSSLLAEPTDTQYF.

CDR3 sequence (DNA): TGTGCCAGCAGGCATCTAGAGGGTGTCGGCACTGAAGCTTTCTTT. Translation gives CASRHLEGVGTEAFF. This chain connects TRBV3-1 to TRBJ1-1; D remains ambiguous. Trimming left V 6 bases short and J 4 bases short, with 18 bases between. Germline-derived CDR1 and CDR2 are LGHDT and YNNKEL (reference sequence). This CDR3 region has 15 residues.

The rearrangement joins TRBV10-3 to TRBJ2-1, with 14 bases lining up with TRBD2. Losses at the gene ends were 0 bases for V and 5 bases for J; bases not matched to a gene: 6. From germline, CDR1 is ENHRY and CDR2 SYGVKD. This CDR3 region has 18 residues. The CDR3 region has the DNA TGTGCCATCAGTGAGTCGACGACTAGCGGGGGGGTTAACAATGAGCAGTTCTTC. Its protein product is CAISESTTSGGVNNEQFF.

Many counts were recorded for this clonotype. V and J are TRBV28 and TRBJ1-1, with D possibly TRBD1 on 5 matching bases. The CDR3 has 17 amino acids. The V gene lost 6 bases and the J gene lost 7 bases, with 27 bases spanning the gap. CDR1 and CDR2 (germline): MDHEN, SYDVKM. The CDR3 DNA is TGTGCCAGCAGAAATACCCCGGGGCAGGGAGGAAGTATTGAAGCTTTCTTT. Encoded protein: CASRNTPGQGGSIEAFF.

This clonotype was counted a few times. The chain joins TRBV7-6 to TRBJ1-4; 7 bases map to TRBD1. The trim removed 6 bases at V and 6 bases at J, leaving 7 bases unmatched. The germline V gene encodes CDR1 SGHVS and CDR2 FNYEAQ. The CDR3 has 14 residues. The CDR3 DNA reads TGTGCCAGCAGTTCAACCGGGACAGATGAAAAACTGTTTTTT. Translated, it gives CASSSTGTDEKLFF.

This clonotype was detected ten times or more. The chain recombines TRBV10-3 with TRBJ2-7; 12 bases are shared with TRBD1. The V segment lost 11 bases and the J segment 4 bases; nucleotides outside the gene matches: 9. The CDR3 loop spans 14 amino acids. From germline, CDR1 is ENHRY and CDR2 SYGVKD. CDR3 sequence reads: CASTPGQGAYEQYF. The CDR3 DNA reads as TGTGCCTCCACCCCGGGACAGGGGGCGTACGAGCAGTACTTC.

This clonotype occurred a few times. This sequence joins TRBV20-1 and TRBJ2-7, with TRBD2 matching over 8 bases. This CDR3 spans 16 amino acids. V was pared by 1 base and J by 3 bases, with 11 bases of the junction left unmatched. Per germline, CDR1 DFQATT and CDR2 SNEGSKA (reference sequence). The CDR3, as DNA: TGCAGTGCTAGAGGATCCCCCCAGGGACTAGTCTACGAGCAGTACTTC. As protein: CSARGSPQGLVYEQYF.

This clonotype has only a few counts. The chain recombines TRBV7-7 with TRBJ2-5; 9 bases are a match to TRBD1. With 5 bases clipped from V and 5 bases from J, the junction kept 9 bases outside the gene matches. From germline, CDR1 is SSHAT and CDR2 FNYEAQ (reference sequence). The CDR3 is 15 residues long. The CDR3 spells CASSPRTGVGETQYF. The CDR3 nucleotides are TGTGCCAGCAGCCCCAGGACAGGGGTTGGGGAGACCCAGTACTTC.

The sample holds a few counts of this clonotype. This chain links TRBV15 with TRBJ2-5, with 12 bases identical to TRBD2. V was pared by 0 bases and J by 5 bases, with 4 bases of the junction left unmatched. This CDR3 is built from 16 residues. From germline, CDR1 is LNHNV and CDR2 YYDKDF (reference sequence). For the CDR3, the DNA is TGTGCCACCAGCAGAGATGGACTAGCGGGGCAGGAGACCCAGTACTTC. Its protein product is CATSRDGLAGQETQYF.

This chain uses TRBV7-9 with TRBJ2-7, with TRBD2 matching over 11 bases. From germline, CDR1 is SEHNR and CDR2 FQNEAQ (reference sequence). The CDR3 is 17 residues long. The junction had 9 bases not matched to a gene; V was cut back by 5 bases and J by 0 bases. CDR3 DNA sequence: TGTGCCAGCAGCCCCCCGGGACTAGCGGACTACTCCTACGAGCAGTACTTC. The encoded protein is CASSPPGLADYSYEQYF. The complete variable domain, with remaining parts taken from reference TRBV7-9 and TRBJ2-7, reads DTGVSQNPRHKITKRGQNVTFRCDPISEHNRLYWYRQTLGQGPEFLTYFQNEAQLEKSRLLSDRFSAERPKGSFSTLEIQRTEQGDSAMYLCASSPPGLADYSYEQYFGPGTRLTVT.

The rearrangement uses TRBV10-3 and TRBJ1-1; 7 bases are a match to TRBD1. CDR1 ENHRY and CDR2 SYGVKD come from the germline V gene. The CDR3 length is 12 residues. V trimming: 11 bases; J trimming: 1 base; junction bases outside the gene matches: 4. The CDR3 nucleotides read TGTGCCGTCGGGACAGAGAACACTGAAGCTTTCTTT. Translation: CAVGTENTEAFF.

The table lists this clonotype with a few counts. V usage is TRBV9 and J usage is TRBJ2-3; D is undetermined. The V gene's germline CDR1 is SGDLS and CDR2 YYNGEE. Trimming stripped 4 bases from V and 2 bases from J, with 14 bases between. This CDR3 has 15 residues. CDR3 DNA: TGTGCCAGCAGCTCTTTTAAGGTCAACACAGATACGCAGTATTTT. It codes for CASSSFKVNTDTQYF.

This clonotype was picked up one time. The genes are TRBV5-1 and TRBJ2-7; possibly TRBD1 for D (5 bases). The V and J ends lost 0 bases and 5 bases respectively, with 12 bases between them. There are 14 residues in the CDR3. Germline V CDR1 and CDR2: SGHRS, YFSETQ. The CDR3 protein is CASSLGQGNHEQYF. CDR3 coding DNA: TGCGCCAGCAGCTTGGGGCAGGGCAACCACGAGCAGTACTTC.

This chain joins TRBV15 and TRBJ2-4; D may correspond to TRBD1 or TRBD2 (5 bases each). Germline CDR1 and CDR2: LNHNV and YYDKDF (reference sequence). The V end was cut by 1 base, the J end by 3 bases, with 16 bases between. CDR3 size: 17 residues. CDR3 coding DNA: TGTGCCACCAGCAGAGGTGGGGAGAGGGACGTCAAAAACATTCAGTACTTC. Encoded protein: CATSRGGERDVKNIQYF.

This clonotype was observed many times. The V and J genes are TRBV2 and TRBJ2-1; 7 bases agree with TRBD2. The CDR3 has 16 amino acids. The germline V gene has CDR1 SNHLY and CDR2 FYNNEI. V shed 5 bases, J shed 0 bases, and the junction held 7 bases outside the gene matches. The DNA for the CDR3 is TGTGCCAGCAGTTCGGGGGGTCACGACTCCTACAATGAGCAGTTCTTC. Translated, it gives CASSSGGHDSYNEQFF.

The table lists this clonotype with a few counts. This chain connects TRBV6-1 to TRBJ2-7; D may correspond to TRBD1 or TRBD2 (5 bases each). V lost 6 bases, J lost 0 bases, and 15 bases lay in between. CDR1 is MNHNS and CDR2 is SASEGT in the germline V gene. There are 15 residues in the CDR3. The CDR3 region is CASRRDQRGSYEQYV. The CDR3 bases are TGTGCCAGCAGGAGGGACCAACGAGGCTCCTACGAGCAGTACGTC.

At least ten counts were recorded for this clonotype. The J gene is TRBJ2-3, the V gene TRBV4-1; the match to TRBD2 covers 8 bases. V dropped 4 bases and J dropped 6; count of bases not matched to a gene: 6. Looked up from germline, CDR1 is MGHRA and CDR2 is YSYEKL. This CDR3 has 14 amino acids. CDR3 sequence (DNA): TGCGCCAGCAGCCCTAGCGGGTGGGTGGATACGCAGTATTTT. As protein: CASSPSGWVDTQYF.

This sequence joins TRBV13 and TRBJ2-3; 16 bases are a match to TRBD2. With V trimmed by 4 bases and J by 5 bases, 3 bases remained unmatched. Germline CDR1 is PRHDT and CDR2 is FYEKMQ (reference sequence). This CDR3 contains 16 residues. The CDR3 spells CASSWGLAGGEDTQYF. CDR3 DNA: TGTGCCAGCAGCTGGGGACTAGCGGGGGGGGAAGATACGCAGTATTTT.

The chain combines TRBV7-8 with TRBJ2-2, with a weak D call TRBD1 (6 bases). Germline lookup yields CDR1 SGHVS and CDR2 FQNEAQ. The V end lost 1 base, the J end lost 5 bases, and 8 bases lay between the germline ends. This CDR3 has 14 residues. CDR3 bases: TGTGCCAGCAGCTTAGACAGGGTAACCGGGGAGCTGTTTTTT. Translated: CASSLDRVTGELFF.